This is a list of T cell receptor beta chains from one sample in a study of Tregs in tolerant kidney transplant recipients. TCRdb's table, derived via immunoSEQ multiplex PCR, lists solely in-frame clones and lacks some. The sample shows more than 70,000 clones, 90% to 95% of them seen only once. The specimen was CD4+ T cells from blood (PBMCs), collected 24 months after the transplant. Every receptor here comes from a human patient who received a combined kidney and bone marrow transplant. Part of the T cells may come from the graft donor. CDR3s include the opening cysteine and the closing phenylalanine or tryptophan. A D gene is named only where the DNA matches it firmly. Clone size is given for some rows only: seen once, a few or many times, or a class if the clone is expanded.

CDR3	DNA	V	J	size	D
CASSELGGKKNSPLHF	TGTGCCAGCAGTGAATTGGGAGGGAAGAAGAATTCACCCCTCCACTTT	TRBV6-1	TRBJ1-6	NA	NA
CASGRQGVAEKFF	TGTGCCAGCGGGAGACAGGGGGTTGCGGAAAAGTTCTTC	TRBV2	TRBJ2-1	NA	TRBD1
CASSRSISGQGTYEQYF	TGTGCCAGCTCACGATCAATTTCGGGACAGGGGACCTACGAGCAGTACTTC	TRBV18	TRBJ2-7	once	TRBD1
CASSLAGAKNYEQYF	TGTGCCAGCAGCTTAGCAGGGGCTAAAAACTACGAGCAGTACTTC	TRBV7-2	TRBJ2-7	NA	NA
CASSSPGQGNTGELFF	TGTGCCAGCAGCTCACCGGGACAGGGTAACACCGGGGAGCTGTTTTTT	TRBV11-3	TRBJ2-2	NA	TRBD1
CASSSGLYHRTLQGPQYF	TGCGCCAGCAGCTCGGGGCTTTATCACAGGACCCTCCAGGGGCCCCAGTACTTC	TRBV5-1	TRBJ2-5	once	NA
CASSLLLAGGADTQYF	TGTGCCAGCAGTCTTCTACTAGCGGGTGGGGCAGATACGCAGTATTTT	TRBV28	TRBJ2-3	NA	TRBD2
CASSATGTSSYNEQFF	TGTGCCAGCAGCGCAACCGGGACTAGCAGTTACAATGAGCAGTTCTTC	TRBV11-3	TRBJ2-1	NA	TRBD2
CASSFWGEINNEQFF	TGTGCCAGCAGCTTTTGGGGGGAAATAAACAATGAGCAGTTCTTC	TRBV7-2	TRBJ2-1	once	NA
CASGQPPYEQYF	TGTGCCAGTGGACAGCCTCCCTACGAGCAGTACTTC	TRBV19	TRBJ2-7	NA	NA
CASSLRGGNYNEQFF	TGTGCCAGCAGCTTGAGGGGGGGGAACTACAATGAGCAGTTCTTC	TRBV5-8	TRBJ2-1	NA	NA
CASSFRPRESEQYF	TGTGCCAGCAGCTTTAGGCCGCGGGAGAGCGAGCAGTACTTC	TRBV5-4	TRBJ2-7	once	TRBD2
CASSLETPNYGYTF	TGCGCCAGCAGCTTGGAAACACCTAACTATGGCTACACCTTC	TRBV5-1	TRBJ1-2	once	NA
CASSFGTGGGYPF	TGCGCCAGCAGCTTCGGGACAGGGGGTGGCTACCCCTTC	TRBV5-1	TRBJ1-2	NA	TRBD1
CAISDGTGSYNEQFF	TGTGCCATCAGTGACGGGACAGGGTCCTACAATGAGCAGTTCTTC	TRBV10-3	TRBJ2-1	NA	TRBD1
CSVAGTGLSYEQYF	TGCAGCGTTGCCGGGACAGGTCTCTCCTACGAGCAGTACTTC	TRBV29-1	TRBJ2-7	NA	TRBD1
CAWSVVMNTEAFF	TGTGCCTGGAGTGTTGTTATGAACACTGAAGCTTTCTTT	TRBV30	TRBJ1-1	once	NA
CATSRDRRGSGANVLTF	TGTGCCACCAGCAGAGATAGGCGGGGGTCCGGGGCCAACGTCCTGACTTTC	TRBV15	TRBJ2-6	NA	TRBD2